These 2 T cell receptor beta chains were all obtained from the same sample, sequenced in a study of vaccination and CD4 T cells after COVID-19. Their cognate antigens are unknown. Once obtained from cultured CD4+ T cells, the DNA was sequenced using the Oncomine TCR Beta short-read assay. MiXCR was run by TCRdb on the PCR reads, yielding one entry per CDR3 protein. The sample holds about 14,000 distinct CDR3 sequences; roughly 75% are singletons and the top ten take about a tenth. Indicated treatment: approximately nine-day PBMC culture with coronavirus spike peptide pools or control peptides (ViraFEST assay). The sample consisted of CD4+ T cells from blood, cultured in vitro. Every receptor here comes from a human donor who had recovered from COVID-19.

A word on this clonotype: One base away lies a much larger clone, so this may be a sequencing read error. The chain joins TRBV28 to TRBJ2-2, with 13 positions matching TRBD2. The CDR3 is 17 amino acids. Germline assignment: CDR1 MDHEN and CDR2 SYDVKM. CDR3 residues: CASSLPLAGGPTEELFF. CDR3 in DNA: TGTGCCAGCAGTTTACCACTAGCGGGAGGGCCCACCGAGGAGCTGTTTTTT. Filled out from reference TRBV28 and TRBJ2-2, the complete variable domain reads DVKVTQSSRYLVKRTGEKVFLECVQDMDHENMFWYRQDPGLGLRLIYFSYDVKMKEKGDIPEGYSVSREKKERFSLILESASTNQTSMYLCASSLPLAGGPTEELFFGEGSRLTVL.

The V and J genes are TRBV20-1 and TRBJ2-1; D gene uncertain. The germline V gene encodes CDR1 DFQATT and CDR2 SNEGSKA (reference sequence). This CDR3 has 10 residues. V lost 4 bases, J lost 10 bases, and 8 bases lay in between. In DNA form, the CDR3 reads TGCAGTGCTACCTTCCGGGAGCAGTTCTTC. Translation: CSATFREQFF.